The clone carrying this TCR beta chain was found a few times. Its antigen is still unknown. From RNA transcripts, TCR beta CDR3 regions were amplified. A first-round RT-PCR of the TCR CDR3 used the HTBI primer set. Via MiXCR, TCRdb re-called the multiplex PCR reads, giving one row per CDR3 protein. The sample includes roughly 380,000 distinct CDR3 sequences, about 14% seen only once; the top ten take less than 25%. With 2 bases clipped from V and 5 bases from J, the junction kept 5 bases outside the gene matches. The length of the CDR3 is 16 residues. Germline-derived CDR1 and CDR2 are SQVTM and ANQGSEA. This record comes from a study of T cells in Graves' hyperthyroidism and ophthalmopathy. Overall study findings and caveats: Ophthalmopathy was predicted by the model a median of about 6.5 months ahead of onset.

The PBMCs had their origin in approximately 10 ml of fresh peripheral blood. The specimen sequenced was blood. The rearrangement links TRBV29-1 to TRBJ2-2, with 13 nucleotides matching TRBD2. The clonotype originates from a young man with Graves' hyperthyroidism that later progressed to Graves' ophthalmopathy. In DNA form, the CDR3 reads TGCAGCGTTGAAAAATGGACTAGCGGGGGTACCGGGGAGCTGTTTTTT. Its translation: CSVEKWTSGGTGELFF.